The entry that follows covers one T cell receptor beta chain sequence. This clonotype was recorded many times. The antigen this receptor binds is unknown. The input lacks base qualities; no much larger clone sits a single base away. The TCR beta CDR3 regions were amplified from the RNA transcripts. For the first round of RT-PCR on the TCR CDR3, the HTBI primer set was used together with the Qiagen OneStep RT-PCR kit. The libraries were constructed in a second round of multiplex PCR and then size-selected and purified. Libraries were sequenced paired-end with 100 bp reads on an Illumina HiSeq2000. In the original analysis: SOAPnuke was used to process the raw data, with reads discarded if the reads contained adapters or uncalled bases, had a mean Phred below 15, or lacked an exact constant-primer or identifier match. High-quality paired reads were merged with COPE v1.2.5, and unique nucleotide sequences were defined as clonotypes. MiTCR v1.1 was used to align the clonotypes against IMGT TRBV, TRBD and TRBJ reference segments. Only V-J combinations with frequency above 0.0001, covering approximately 99% of repertoires, were analysed. A TCS score was defined as the ratio between F50 (clonal expansion) and ExV (chaos), using BLOSUM62-based TCRdist between CDR3 peptides within each V-J. Welch's t-statistics and random forest reduced fewer than 550 V-J features to roughly 13, which were used in a naive Bayes classifier (R e1071). The Morisita-Horn index was used to measure how similar the thyroid and blood repertoires were. The public reads were reprocessed in TCRdb via fastp at Q25 and MiXCR, keeping in-frame beta chains. A single entry per CDR3 protein holds the most common genes and DNA from its merged rows. Here the V and J calls rest on TCRdb's processing, not on the authors' analysis. This sample gives a few hundred thousand distinct CDR3 sequences in total; roughly 45% of them show up just once. About 43% of the sample goes to the ten largest clones.

The entry originates in a study of T cells in Graves' hyperthyroidism and ophthalmopathy (dated by TCRdb to the late 2010s). In terms of the full investigation: To identify TCR V-J signatures that set the groups apart, the researchers used a discovery cohort of about a hundred patients, made up of 40 to 45 with Graves' ophthalmopathy and 55 to 65 with stable Graves' hyperthyroidism. Thyroid tissue and blood T-cell repertoires from six or seven Graves' hyperthyroidism patients were also compared in the study. An independent validation cohort of under 20 hyperthyroidism patients and about 16 patients who later progressed to ophthalmopathy tested prospective prediction of ophthalmopathy. Once sampling was done, hyperthyroidism patients were given methimazole at a starting dose of 30 mg daily, whereas ophthalmopathy patients were given high-dose intravenous methylprednisolone. The roughly 100 discovery patients were randomly divided into training and test sets at a 7:3 ratio. The paper reports TCR Vbeta CDR3 sequencing of some 140 peripheral blood samples: 40 to 45 ophthalmopathy, around 80 hyperthyroidism and approximately 17 progressor patients.

Broader findings and caveats from the paper: Most expanded thyroid clonotypes (frequency above 0.001) were also detected in blood, a finding suggesting that blood repertoires may reflect thyroid immune responses. In cross-validation, a model built on a 13 V-J signature told ophthalmopathy apart from stable hyperthyroidism with roughly 87% sensitivity and about 81% specificity, and in testing the same model reached 80%/75%. No statistical method was used to fix the sample size in advance, and group allocation was not hidden from the investigators. In validation, the model predicted progression to ophthalmopathy a median of around six months before onset, with roughly 70% sensitivity and 72.22% specificity.

Patients with uncontrolled infections, other autoimmune diseases, pregnancy or lactation were excluded. Clinical symptoms, serum thyroxine and TRAb, thyroid ultrasound, and orbital computed tomography formed the basis for the diagnoses. Total RNA was extracted with Trizol reagent, and quality was checked on an Agilent 2100 Bioanalyzer. Trimming removed 5 bases from V and 7 bases from J, leaving 18 bases between the germline ends. In the germline V gene (reference sequence), CDR1 corresponds to DFQATT and CDR2 to SNEGSKA. The CDR3 spans 15 residues, from the cysteine through the phenylalanine. Of the read, only the CDR3 DNA is kept; its 45 bases are in frame from base 1.

The sequence was collected from an adult woman with Graves' disease, either hyperthyroidism or ophthalmopathy (not recorded which). The specimen was peripheral blood or thyroid tissue (not recorded which). The chain was built from TRBV20-1 and TRBJ1-6, with a weak D call of TRBD1 (6 bases match). The CDR3 has the sequence CSAYPGGPGNSPLHF. The bases read TGCAGTGCTTACCCCGGGGGGCCGGGGAATTCACCCCTCCACTTT.